This T cell receptor beta chain was documented in a study of graft-versus-host responses after intestinal transplantation. Study-wide context: Anti-thymocyte globulin induction, then tacrolimus and steroids for about three years, went to all recipients.

General study findings and limits: Early after transplant, HvG clones declined as circulating GvH clones peaked. Recipient marrow harbored GvH clones, some of which surfaced first in ileum or blood.

Concerning this clone: Its antigen is as yet unknown.

The table came from immunoSEQ multiplex PCR; TCRdb's copy has only in-frame clones and leaves some out. The repertoire holds around 40,000 clones, approximately 94% seen once, with about 0.22% in the top ten. The sequences come from unstimulated CD4+ T cells sorted from spleen or lymph node cells, collected before transplant. This sequence originates from a human donor who was the organ donor for an intestinal transplant.

The CDR3 DNA is TGTGCCAGCAGTTCACCCGGAAACACCATATATTTT. Protein sequence: CASSSPGNTIYF. This chain uses TRBV6-5 with TRBJ1-3; D call uncertain. Trimming stripped 4 bases from V and 4 bases from J, with 5 bases between. The CDR3 totals 12 residues. Per the germline V gene, CDR1 is MNHEY and CDR2 is SVGAGI.